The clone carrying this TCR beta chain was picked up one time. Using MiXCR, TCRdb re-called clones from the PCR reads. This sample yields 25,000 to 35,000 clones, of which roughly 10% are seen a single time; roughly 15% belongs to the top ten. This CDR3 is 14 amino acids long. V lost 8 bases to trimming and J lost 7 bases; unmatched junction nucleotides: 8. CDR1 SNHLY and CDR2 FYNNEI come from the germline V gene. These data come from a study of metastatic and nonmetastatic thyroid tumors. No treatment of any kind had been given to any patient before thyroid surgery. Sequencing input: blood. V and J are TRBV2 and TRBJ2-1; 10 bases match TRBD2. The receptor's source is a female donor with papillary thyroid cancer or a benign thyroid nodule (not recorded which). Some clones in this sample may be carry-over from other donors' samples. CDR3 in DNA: TGTGCCAGCTCCAGCGGGGGGGCCTGGAATGAGCAGTTCTTC. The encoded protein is CASSSGGAWNEQFF.